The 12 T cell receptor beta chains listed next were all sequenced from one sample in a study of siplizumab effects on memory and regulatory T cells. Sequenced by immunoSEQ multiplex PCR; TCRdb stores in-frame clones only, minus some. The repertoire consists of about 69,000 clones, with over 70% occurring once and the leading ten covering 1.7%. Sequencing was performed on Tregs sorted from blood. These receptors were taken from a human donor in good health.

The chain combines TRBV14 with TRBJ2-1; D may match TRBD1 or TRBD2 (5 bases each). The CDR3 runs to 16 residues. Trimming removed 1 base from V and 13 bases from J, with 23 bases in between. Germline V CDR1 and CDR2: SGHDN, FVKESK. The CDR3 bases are TGTGCCAGCAGCCAAGGAAGAGGGGTAGGGACCACCGTACAGTTCTTC. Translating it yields CASSQGRGVGTTVQFF.

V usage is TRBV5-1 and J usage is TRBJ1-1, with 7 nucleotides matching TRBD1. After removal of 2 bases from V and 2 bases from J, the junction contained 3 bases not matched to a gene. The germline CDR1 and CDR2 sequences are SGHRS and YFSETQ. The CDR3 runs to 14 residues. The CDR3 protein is CASSFLGGNTEAFF. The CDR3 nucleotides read TGCGCCAGCAGCTTCTTAGGGGGCAACACTGAAGCTTTCTTT. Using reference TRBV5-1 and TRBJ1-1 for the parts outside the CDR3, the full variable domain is KAGVTQTPRYLIKTRGQQVTLSCSPISGHRSVSWYQQTPGQGLQFLFEYFSETQRNKGNFPGRFSGRQFSNSRSEMNVSTLELGDSALYLCASSFLGGNTEAFFGQGTRLTVV.

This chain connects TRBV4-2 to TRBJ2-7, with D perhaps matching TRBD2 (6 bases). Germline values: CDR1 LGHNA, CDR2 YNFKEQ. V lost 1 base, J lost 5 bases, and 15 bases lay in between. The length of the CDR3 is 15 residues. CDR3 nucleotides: TGTGCCAGCAGCCAAGGAGAGGTGGGCGGGGACGAGCAGTACTTC. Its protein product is CASSQGEVGGDEQYF.

The CDR3 spells CASSLTGLGQGAVGEQYF. CDR3 nucleotide sequence: TGTGCCAGCAGCTTAACTGGGCTGGGACAGGGGGCGGTAGGCGAGCAGTACTTC. The chain joins TRBV7-3 to TRBJ2-7, with 12 bases fitting TRBD1. CDR3 length: 18 residues. Germline V gene data show CDR1 as SGHTA and CDR2 as FQGTGA. With V trimmed by 0 bases and J by 6 bases, 12 bases remained unmatched.

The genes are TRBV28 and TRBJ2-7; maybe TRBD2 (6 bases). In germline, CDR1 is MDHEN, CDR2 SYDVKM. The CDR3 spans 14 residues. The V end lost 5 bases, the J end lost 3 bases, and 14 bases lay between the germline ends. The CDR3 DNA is TGTGCCAGCAGTCCCCGGGCGGGGAACTACGAGCAGTACTTC. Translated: CASSPRAGNYEQYF.

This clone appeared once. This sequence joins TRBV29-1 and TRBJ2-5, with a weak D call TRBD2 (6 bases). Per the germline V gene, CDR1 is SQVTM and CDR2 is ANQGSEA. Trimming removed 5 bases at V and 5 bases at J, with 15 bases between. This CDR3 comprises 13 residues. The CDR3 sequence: CSVRDSPGETQYF. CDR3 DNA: TGCAGCGTTCGGGACTCTCCTGGGGAGACCCAGTACTTC.

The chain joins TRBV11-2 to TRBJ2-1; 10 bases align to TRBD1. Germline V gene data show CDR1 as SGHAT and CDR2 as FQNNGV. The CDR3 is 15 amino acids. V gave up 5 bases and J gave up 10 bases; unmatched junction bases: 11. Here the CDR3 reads CASSLAGTGVREQFF. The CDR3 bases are TGTGCCAGCAGCCTTGCCGGGACAGGGGTAAGAGAGCAGTTCTTC.

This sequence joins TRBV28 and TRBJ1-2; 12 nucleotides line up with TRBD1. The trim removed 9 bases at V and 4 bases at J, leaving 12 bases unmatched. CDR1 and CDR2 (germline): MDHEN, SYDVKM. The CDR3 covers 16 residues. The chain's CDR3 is CASMTPGQGAGYGYTF. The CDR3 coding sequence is TGTGCCAGTATGACCCCGGGACAGGGGGCAGGCTATGGCTACACCTTC.

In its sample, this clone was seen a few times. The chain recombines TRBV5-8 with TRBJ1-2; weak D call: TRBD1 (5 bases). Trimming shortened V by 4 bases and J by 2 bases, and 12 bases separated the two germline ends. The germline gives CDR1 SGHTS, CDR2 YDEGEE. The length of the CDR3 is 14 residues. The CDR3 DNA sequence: TGTGCCAGCAGCCCGGGGACCCCCAACTATGGCTACACCTTC. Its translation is CASSPGTPNYGYTF.

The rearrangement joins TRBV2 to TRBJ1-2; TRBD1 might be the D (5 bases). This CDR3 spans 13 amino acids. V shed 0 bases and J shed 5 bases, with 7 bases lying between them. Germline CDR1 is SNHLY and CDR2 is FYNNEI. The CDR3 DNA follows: TGTGCCAGCAGTGAAGCCAGGGAATATGGCTACACCTTC. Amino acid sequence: CASSEAREYGYTF.

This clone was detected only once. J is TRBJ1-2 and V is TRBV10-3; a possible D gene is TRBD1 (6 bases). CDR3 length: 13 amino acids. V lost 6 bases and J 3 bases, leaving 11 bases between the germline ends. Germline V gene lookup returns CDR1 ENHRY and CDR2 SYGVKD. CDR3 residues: CAIRDREDYGYTF. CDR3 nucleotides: TGTGCCATCAGGGACAGAGAAGACTATGGCTACACCTTC.

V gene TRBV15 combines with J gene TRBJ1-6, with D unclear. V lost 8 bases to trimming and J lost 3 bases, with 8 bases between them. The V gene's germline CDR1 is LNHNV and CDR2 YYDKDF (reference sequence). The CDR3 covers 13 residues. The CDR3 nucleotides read TGTGCCACCGGTTTCGACTATAATTCACCCCTCCACTTT. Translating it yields CATGFDYNSPLHF.